This T cell receptor (beta chain) was obtained from a study of blood T cell repertoires in COVID-19. Study details: From T cells, B-cell-depleted T cells, or PBMCs came the material, which was cDNA or gDNA.

Original processing methods: Counts of nucleated cells, estimated from reference gene primer amplification, were obtained. Repertoires were generated with immunoSEQ multiplex PCR, while TCRdb's copy carries only in-frame clones and drops some. V and J calls and clone size are as listed in that table; D and trimming were resolved from the DNA. Of 270,000 or so clones in the sample, 80% to 90% are singletons; the top ten hold roughly 3.9%. Germline V gene sequence: CDR1 MNHEY, CDR2 SMNVEV (reference sequence). The CDR3 extends over 12 amino acids. V gave up 8 bases and J gave up 1 base, with 5 bases separating them. As concerns this clone: The same CDR3 can be traced to other DNA sequences in this sample.

Participant age was 18 to 89 years, and participants resided in roughly 25 US areas. Researchers sorted participants into cohorts using their self-reported clinical history. The sequenced material came from PBMCs or T cells enriched from blood (not recorded which). This TCR came from a woman aged 25 to 39 with acute COVID-19. The chain has TRBV27 and TRBJ2-2, with unresolved D. This chain's CDR3 is CASSWNTGELFF. The CDR3 bases are TGTGCCAGCTCCTGGAACACCGGGGAGCTGTTTTTT.